A selection of T cell receptor beta chains follows, all from one sample in a study of cytomegalovirus exposure and HLA in healthy donors. Only in-frame clones appear in the TCRdb table, and some are missing; sequencing was by immunoSEQ multiplex PCR. This sample carries 150,000 to 200,000 clones, roughly four fifths of them seen once, and the ten largest clones take 1.6%. Sequencing was done on a sample of PBMCs. The receptors here all came from a man aged 45-65 years in good health and CMV-seronegative. CDR3s include the opening cysteine and the closing phenylalanine or tryptophan. Each record gives: V gene, J gene, clone size, D gene, CDR3 DNA, CDR3 protein. A D gene is named only where the DNA matches it firmly. Clone size, where shown, is once, few, many, or a class for clones that have expanded.

TRBV19	TRBJ1-5	-	-	TGTGCCAGTAGTCCTCGAGGGCAGGCAATCAATCAGCCCCAGCATTTT	CASSPRGQAINQPQHF
TRBV7-3	TRBJ2-2	-	TRBD1	TGTGCCAGCAGCTTAATGGGACAGACGAACACCGGGGAGCTGTTTTTT	CASSLMGQTNTGELFF
TRBV9	TRBJ1-1	many	-	TGTGCCAGCACCAGAGGGGGGAACACTGAAGCTTTCTTT	CASTRGGNTEAFF
TRBV7-8	TRBJ1-1	-	-	TGTGCCAGCAGCTTAGGGAGGGGCGTGACTGAAGCTTTCTTT	CASSLGRGVTEAFF
TRBV27	TRBJ2-4	-	-	TGTGCCAGCAGTTTATCTGGGGGGGGGCCCAAAAACATTCAGTACTTC	CASSLSGGGPKNIQYF
TRBV28	TRBJ1-4	few	TRBD1	TGTGCCAGCAGTCTCAGAGGACAGGGGGTGGGAGGAGAAAAACTGTTTTTT	CASSLRGQGVGGEKLFF
TRBV28	TRBJ1-1	-	-	TGTGCCAGCAGCCTAGTTGAGGGGAACACTGAAGCTTTCTTT	CASSLVEGNTEAFF
TRBV7-2	TRBJ2-1	-	TRBD1	TGTGCCAGCAGCTACCGGCAGGGGGCAAGGGATGAGCAGTTCTTC	CASSYRQGARDEQFF
TRBV7-6	TRBJ2-7	once	-	TGTGCCAGCAGCTCACGTCAGGGACACGAGCAGTACTTC	CASSSRQGHEQYF
TRBV28	TRBJ2-1	once	TRBD2	TGTGCCAGCAGCGTGCACCCTAGCGGATCCTTATACAATGAGCAGTTCTTC	CASSVHPSGSLYNEQFF
TRBV19	TRBJ2-7	-	-	TGTGCCAGTAGTATTAACCGGGACTACGAGCAGTACTTC	CASSINRDYEQYF
TRBV7-2	TRBJ2-7	-	TRBD2	TGTGCCAGCAGCTTAGCGGGAGGGCCTCTCGACGAGCAGTACTTC	CASSLAGGPLDEQYF
TRBV7-9	TRBJ2-1	-	TRBD2	TGTGCCAGCAGGCGGACTAGAAGTTGGGAGCAGTTCTTC	CASRRTRSWEQFF
TRBV6-5	TRBJ2-5	-	-	TGTGCCAGCAGTTACGTCCGGGGGGAGACCCAGTACTTC	CASSYVRGETQYF
TRBV6-6	TRBJ2-7	-	TRBD1	TGTGCCAGCAGTTACGGGACAGGGGGCCATGAGCAGTACTTC	CASSYGTGGHEQYF
TRBV6-5	TRBJ2-1	-	TRBD2	TGTGCCGCCGGTGAGGGCGGGGGTTCCTACAATGGGCAGTTCTTC	CAAGEGGGSYNGQFF
TRBV6-1	TRBJ2-2	-	TRBD1	TGTGCCAGCAGTGATAGGGACAGGGGTCCACAAGCCGGGGAGCTGTTTTTT	CASSDRDRGPQAGELFF
TRBV9	TRBJ2-1	-	-	TGTGCCAGCAGCGTCCAGAACAATGAGCAGTTCTTC	CASSVQNNEQFF
TRBV7-9	TRBJ2-5	-	TRBD2	TGTGCCAGCAGCTTTTGGAGCGGGGGGGCCGGGAAGACCCAGTACTTC	CASSFWSGGAGKTQYF
TRBV18	TRBJ2-5	-	-	TGTGCCAGCTCACCACCTACTTCACAAGAGACCCAGTACTTC	CASSPPTSQETQYF
TRBV6-1	TRBJ1-2	-	TRBD1	TGTGCCAGCAAGACCGACAGGGTCGGCTGGGCCACCTTC	CASKTDRVGWATF
TRBV4-2	TRBJ1-6	-	-	TGTGCCAGCAGCCAAGAACAGGGCTCCTATAATTCACCCCTCCACTTT	CASSQEQGSYNSPLHF
TRBV7-2	TRBJ2-7	-	-	TGTGCCAGCAGCTACCGGTACCCGGGGAACTACGAGCAGTACTTC	CASSYRYPGNYEQYF
TRBV4-3	TRBJ1-1	-	TRBD1	TGCGCCAGCAGCGGGACAGGGGTCACTGAAGCTTTCTTT	CASSGTGVTEAFF
TRBV11-1	TRBJ2-7	once	-	TGTGCCAGCAGCTTAGCAGGCGGTCAGTCCTACGAGCAGTACTTC	CASSLAGGQSYEQYF
TRBV5-1	TRBJ1-6	-	-	TGCGCCAGCAGCCCGGGGGAGGCAGCCTATTCACCCCTCCACTTT	CASSPGEAAYSPLHF
TRBV7-2	TRBJ1-2	-	TRBD1	TGTGCCAGCAGCTTAGCCACAGGGGGCCGCGCTGGCTACACCTTC	CASSLATGGRAGYTF
TRBV7-2	TRBJ2-4	once	-	TGTGCCAGCAGCTCCCGGGCTAGCGCCAACATTCAGTACTTC	CASSSRASANIQYF
TRBV11-2	TRBJ2-6	once	-	TGTGCCAGCAGCTCGAGGATCTCTGGGGCCAACGTCCTGACTTTC	CASSSRISGANVLTF
TRBV2	TRBJ2-6	-	TRBD1	TGTGCCAGCAGTGAGTACGGGGGGACAGGGAGCTCTGGGGCCAACGTCCTGACTTTC	CASSEYGGTGSSGANVLTF
TRBV10-3	TRBJ1-2	-	-	TGTGCCATCAGTGAGCAGGGGAACTATGGCTACACCTTC	CAISEQGNYGYTF
TRBV10-2	TRBJ1-1	few	-	TGCGCCAGCAGCATACAGGGCATGAACACTGAAGCTTTCTTT	CASSIQGMNTEAFF
TRBV4-2	TRBJ1-3	-	-	TGTGCCAGCCGGGGAGCGAGCTCTGGAAACACCATATATTTT	CASRGASSGNTIYF
TRBV18	TRBJ1-4	-	TRBD1	TGTGCCAGCTCCGAGGGGGCGGAAAAACTGTTTTTT	CASSEGAEKLFF
TRBV11-3	TRBJ2-5	once	TRBD1	TGTGCCAGCAGCCAGACAGGGATTGGGACCCAGTACTTC	CASSQTGIGTQYF
TRBV18	TRBJ2-3	-	TRBD2	TGTGCCAGCTCACCAACGACCCTAAGGGGTAGCGGGGGAACAGATACGCAGTATTTT	CASSPTTLRGSGGTDTQYF
TRBV6-5	TRBJ2-2	-	-	TGTGCCAGCAGGAAGCGCTACGGGGAGCTGTTTTTT	CASRKRYGELFF
TRBV11-2	TRBJ1-2	-	TRBD1	TGTGCCAGCAGCCCGGACAGGGCCTATGGCTACACCTTC	CASSPDRAYGYTF
TRBV11-3	TRBJ2-5	-	TRBD1	TGTGCCAGCAGCTTAGGATACGGGTCAGGGGGCCAGTACTTC	CASSLGYGSGGQYF
TRBV29-1	TRBJ2-7	-	TRBD1	TGCAGCGTTGGATCGACAGGGGGTGGCGAGCAGTACTTC	CSVGSTGGGEQYF
TRBV28	TRBJ1-3	-	-	TGTGCCAGCATCGAAGGGGAGGGCCGAAACACCATATATTTT	CASIEGEGRNTIYF
TRBV4-2	TRBJ2-2	-	-	TGTGCCAGCAGCCAAGGCCGTCTGGAGGCTGTAAACACCGGGGAGCTGTTTTTT	CASSQGRLEAVNTGELFF
TRBV30	TRBJ2-3	-	-	TGTGCCTGGAGCGTAGCATTACCGAGCACAGATACGCAGTATTTT	CAWSVALPSTDTQYF
TRBV27	TRBJ2-1	-	-	TGTGCCAGCAAAACCCCAGGGTTCCCTCAGTTCTTC	CASKTPGFPQFF
TRBV7-3	TRBJ2-1	-	TRBD2	TGTGCCAGCAGCTTAACGCTCAGCGGGAGTAAGAATGAGCAGTTCTTC	CASSLTLSGSKNEQFF
TRBV18	TRBJ2-1	-	-	TGTGCCAGCTCACCACCGGGACTGAGCTCCTACAATGAGCAGTTCTTC	CASSPPGLSSYNEQFF
TRBV7-2	TRBJ1-2	-	-	TGTGCCAGCAGTCAGGCCAGGGTACATGGCTACACCTTC	CASSQARVHGYTF
TRBV7-9	TRBJ2-1	once	-	TGTTCCAGCAGCGCCCGCGGGACAGCTTACAATGAGCAGTTCTTC	CSSSARGTAYNEQFF
TRBV5-1	TRBJ1-2	once	TRBD1	TGCGCCAGCAGCTGGGGACAGAGCTCTTATGGCTACACCTTC	CASSWGQSSYGYTF
TRBV7-7	TRBJ2-2	-	TRBD2	TGTGCTAGCAGCTTAGAGGGGTCTAGCGGGAGAATCACCGGGGAGCTGTTTTTT	CASSLEGSSGRITGELFF
TRBV5-1	TRBJ2-7	-	-	TGCGCCAGCAGCTCGGCTGGCAGGGCGTTTAACGAGCAGTACTTC	CASSSAGRAFNEQYF
TRBV6-1	TRBJ1-4	-	-	TGTGCCAGCAGCCGGGGGGGAGCAACTAATGAAAAACTGTTTTTT	CASSRGGATNEKLFF
TRBV29-1	TRBJ2-1	-	-	TGCAGCGTTCGATGGGGGCGGAATGAGCAGTTCTTC	CSVRWGRNEQFF
TRBV5-1	TRBJ2-3	-	TRBD1	TGCGCCAGCGTCCCTTTGGGGACAGCGGAGGCACCAGATACGCAGTATTTT	CASVPLGTAEAPDTQYF
TRBV5-1	TRBJ1-6	-	-	TGCGCCAGCAGCCTTCAAGGGGCACCCCTCCACTTT	CASSLQGAPLHF
TRBV19	TRBJ1-5	few	-	TGTGCCAGTAGTATAATTAGATCCAATCAGCCCCAGCATTTT	CASSIIRSNQPQHF
TRBV7-9	TRBJ1-1	-	-	TGTGCCAGCAGCTCGCGGGGTATGAGGACTGAAGCTTTCTTT	CASSSRGMRTEAFF
TRBV4-2	TRBJ2-1	few	TRBD2	TGTGCCAGCAGCCAAGATGAAGATAGCGGGATGGGCTCCTACAATGAGCAGTTCTTC	CASSQDEDSGMGSYNEQFF
TRBV21-1	TRBJ2-2	-	-	TGTGCCAGCAGCCCTCCTCGAGACAGGGGACCCAATCCGAACACCGGGGAGCTGTTTTTT	CASSPPRDRGPNPNTGELFF
TRBV7-9	TRBJ2-5	-	-	TGTTCCAGCAGCTTAGGGTGGGGGGTCCAAGAGACCCAGTACTTC	CSSSLGWGVQETQYF